In this sample, the clone carrying this T cell receptor (beta chain) turned up many times. Its matching antigen is unknown. The CDR3 has 14 residues. Between the trimmed V and J ends, which lost 6 bases and 4 bases, there was a span of 12 bases. Germline CDR1 is MNHEY and CDR2 is SVGEGT. The data derive from a study of identical twins. One entry per CDR3 protein, called by TCRdb with MiXCR from the 5' RACE reads. The top ten clones hold less than 4% of a sample with under 300,000 distinct CDR3 sequences, roughly 8.7% of them seen once. Whole-study results and caveats: Part of the zero-insertion signal could reflect confounding by invariant MAIT and iNKT cells.

Another study also made use of these data, one on yellow fever vaccine responses in identical twins.

The sequencing input was CD8+ T cells sorted from blood. This clonotype was obtained from a woman younger than 30 in good health. The chain combines TRBV6-2 or TRBV6-3 with TRBJ2-2, with a possible D match to TRBD2 (5 bases). The CDR3 reads CASRAEGTTGELFF. DNA for the CDR3: TGTGCCAGCAGGGCTGAGGGTACCACCGGGGAGCTGTTTTTT.